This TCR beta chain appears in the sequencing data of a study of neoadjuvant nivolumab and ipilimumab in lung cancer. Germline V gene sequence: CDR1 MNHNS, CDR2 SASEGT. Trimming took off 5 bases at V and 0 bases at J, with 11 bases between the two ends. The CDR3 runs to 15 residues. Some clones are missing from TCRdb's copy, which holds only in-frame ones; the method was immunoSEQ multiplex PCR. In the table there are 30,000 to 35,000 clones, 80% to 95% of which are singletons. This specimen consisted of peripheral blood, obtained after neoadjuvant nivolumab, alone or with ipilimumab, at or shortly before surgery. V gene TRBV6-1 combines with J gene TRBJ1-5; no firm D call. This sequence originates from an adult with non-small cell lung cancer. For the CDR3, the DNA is TGTGCCAGCAGTAGGTCAAGGGCTAGCAATCAGCCCCAGCATTTT. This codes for CASSRSRASNQPQHF.